The entry below gives a single TCR beta chain sequence along with its context. V lost 1 base and J lost 2; bases outside the gene matches: 11. Germline V gene sequence: CDR1 LNHNV, CDR2 YYDKDF (reference sequence). The CDR3 is 18 amino acids. Original data processing: Scientists estimated how many nucleated cells there were by amplifying reference gene primers. Libraries were prepared by immunoSEQ multiplex PCR; TCRdb keeps only in-frame clonotypes and omits some of them. V, J and clone size reflect that table, while D and trimming were determined from the DNA. The profile shows around 140,000 clones, 75% to 90% of them singletons. The sample originates from a study of blood T cell repertoires in COVID-19. Study-level information: Samples of COVID-19 (acute and convalescent) were obtained from the United States, Italy and Spain. T cells, B-cell-depleted T cells, or PBMCs supplied cDNA or gDNA.

Sequencing was performed on peripheral blood. This chain uses TRBV15 with TRBJ1-1, with 9 bases lining up with TRBD1. This TCR derives from a man in his sixties with active or convalescent COVID-19. CDR3 DNA sequence: TGTGCCACCAGCAGAGCCTTAACCGGGACAGGGCCTAACACTGAAGCTTTCTTT. Protein product: CATSRALTGTGPNTEAFF.